This passage covers 27 T cell receptor beta chains from one sample sequenced in a study of blood T cell repertoires in COVID-19. Method: immunoSEQ multiplex PCR; TCRdb's copy keeps in-frame clones and lacks some. The data show fewer than 150,000 clones, about 87% seen once. The specimen was PBMCs or T cells enriched from blood (not recorded which). The origin of the receptors is a man between 45 and 60 years old in a cohort exposed to, infected with or recovered from COVID-19 (not recorded which).

The V call is TRBV7-3, the J call TRBJ2-3; the match to TRBD1 covers 7 bases. V lost 2 bases, J lost 0 bases, and 8 bases stayed unmatched. Germline CDR1 and CDR2: SGHTA and FQGTGA. The length of the CDR3 is 17 residues. This chain's CDR3 is CASSLGPGTVSTDTQYF. The CDR3 DNA follows: TGTGCCAGCAGCTTAGGGCCAGGGACAGTTAGCACAGATACGCAGTATTTT.

The chain employs TRBV9 and TRBJ2-2; D is perhaps TRBD2 (5 bases). The ends were cut back, 4 bases at V and 6 bases at J, with 10 bases in the middle. This CDR3 comprises 13 residues. The germline V gene encodes CDR1 SGDLS and CDR2 YYNGEE. CDR3 sequence: CASSPEEAGELFF. In DNA form, the CDR3 reads TGTGCCAGCAGCCCAGAGGAGGCCGGGGAGCTGTTTTTT.

This chain links TRBV9 with TRBJ2-3, with D perhaps TRBD2 (6 bases). The length of the CDR3 is 15 residues. Germline V gene sequence: CDR1 SGDLS, CDR2 YYNGEE. Trimming pared 0 bases from V and 6 bases from J, leaving 14 bases between. CDR3: CASSVESAGLDTQYF. The CDR3 coding sequence is TGTGCCAGCAGCGTAGAATCAGCGGGTTTGGATACGCAGTATTTT.

This rearrangement joins TRBV10-3 to TRBJ2-2; D might be TRBD1 (9 bases). V gave up 8 bases and J gave up 0 bases, with 25 bases separating them. The CDR3 totals 19 residues. Germline V gene lookup returns CDR1 ENHRY and CDR2 SYGVKD. DNA for the CDR3: TGTGCCATCGGCCCCGGGGGGGACAGGGACCTATCGAACACCGGGGAGCTGTTTTTT. The encoded protein is CAIGPGGDRDLSNTGELFF.

This rearrangement joins TRBV7-9 to TRBJ2-3; D is unresolved. CDR1 is SEHNR and CDR2 is FQNEAQ in the germline V gene (reference sequence). Trimming took off 5 bases at V and 4 bases at J, with 7 bases between the two ends. CDR3 length equals 12 residues. The DNA of the CDR3 is TGTGCCAGCAGCCAAATCCCAGATACGCAGTATTTT. It specifies CASSQIPDTQYF.

This clone appeared a few times. In DNA form, the CDR3 reads TGTGCCATCAGTGAGTCAAGGACTTCCCAGTACTTC. It yields the protein CAISESRTSQYF. The chain joins TRBV10-3 to TRBJ2-7; possibly TRBD2 for D (5 bases). Germline CDR1 reads ENHRY; CDR2 reads SYGVKD. Deletions cut 0 bases from V and 10 bases from J, with 10 bases between. The CDR3 runs 12 residues.

The chain employs TRBV24-1 and TRBJ2-7; 8 positions agree with TRBD1. Unmatched junction bases numbered 3, after V lost 5 bases and J lost 1 base. CDR1 KGHDR and CDR2 SFDVKD come from the germline V gene. The CDR3 is made up of 14 amino acids. CDR3 coding DNA: TGTGCCACCAGTGCCGGGACAGGTTCCTACGAGCAGTACTTC. It is translated as CATSAGTGSYEQYF.

The chain carries TRBV28 and TRBJ2-7; TRBD2 matches 7 bases. Germline CDR1 and CDR2: MDHEN and SYDVKM. This CDR3 region has 13 residues. J lost 4 bases, V lost 6 bases, and 6 bases had no gene match. This CDR3 reads CASSSSGGYEQYF. In nucleotides, the CDR3 is TGTGCCAGCAGCTCCTCGGGGGGATACGAGCAGTACTTC.

The rearrangement uses TRBV5-6 and TRBJ1-2; possibly TRBD1 for D (5 bases). The V gene's germline CDR1 is SGHDT and CDR2 YYEEEE. V lost 0 bases, J lost 8 bases, and 11 bases lay in between. The CDR3 consists of 13 residues. The DNA of the CDR3 is TGTGCCAGCAGCTTGGTCGGGACTCCCGGCTACACCTTC. Its translation: CASSLVGTPGYTF.

V usage is TRBV4-1 and J usage is TRBJ1-5, with a weak D call TRBD1 (6 bases). The germline V gene encodes CDR1 MGHRA and CDR2 YSYEKL. This CDR3 is 16 amino acids long. The germline V and J ends were trimmed by 3 bases and 0 bases, with 12 bases remaining between them. CDR3 nucleotide sequence: TGCGCCAGCAGCCAGGCCGGGACACATAGCAATCAGCCCCAGCATTTT. It yields the protein CASSQAGTHSNQPQHF.

The chain joins TRBV7-8 to TRBJ2-7; D is unclear. Germline V gene lookup returns CDR1 SGHVS and CDR2 FQNEAQ. V was pared by 3 bases and J by 5 bases, with 8 bases between. This CDR3 contains 12 residues. In DNA, the CDR3 is TGTGCCAGCAGCTTTAACATCCACGAGCAGTACTTC. The encoded protein is CASSFNIHEQYF.

The rearrangement uses TRBV28 and TRBJ2-7, with 8 positions matching TRBD2. The trim removed 5 bases at V and 5 bases at J, leaving 14 bases unmatched. CDR1 is MDHEN, CDR2 SYDVKM, per germline. The CDR3 loop spans 16 amino acids. This chain's CDR3 is CASSHYGGGAWHEQYF. CDR3 DNA: TGTGCCAGCAGTCACTACGGGGGGGGCGCTTGGCACGAGCAGTACTTC.

This clone was seen repeatedly, ten times or more. This sequence joins TRBV19 and TRBJ1-5; D call uncertain. This CDR3 region has 13 residues. Germline lookup yields CDR1 LNHDA and CDR2 SQIVND (reference sequence). Between the trimmed V and J ends, which lost 6 bases and 4 bases, there was a span of 10 bases. The CDR3 sequence: CASSGMGNQPQHF. The DNA of the CDR3 is TGTGCCAGTAGCGGGATGGGTAATCAGCCCCAGCATTTT. Full variable domain (rest looked up from reference TRBV19 and TRBJ1-5): DGGITQSPKYLFRKEGQNVTLSCEQNLNHDAMYWYRQDPGQGLRLIYYSQIVNDFQKGDIAEGYSVSREKKESFPLTVTSAQKNPTAFYLCASSGMGNQPQHFGDGTRLSIL.

The chain employs TRBV5-4 and TRBJ1-1, with 8 bases that match TRBD1. Germline V gene data show CDR1 as SGHNT and CDR2 as YYREEE (reference sequence). This CDR3 has 17 amino acids. After removal of 4 bases from V and 2 bases from J, the junction contained 13 bases not matched to a gene. CDR3 sequence (DNA): TGTGCCAGCAGCGCGGGACAGGCCAACCTCGTAAACACTGAAGCTTTCTTT. Its translation is CASSAGQANLVNTEAFF.

The table lists this clone with a count of one. The genes are TRBV6-6 and TRBJ2-5; D is perhaps TRBD1 (6 bases). Per germline, CDR1 MNHNY and CDR2 SVGAGI (reference sequence). The germline V and J ends were trimmed by 7 bases and 1 base, with 13 bases remaining between them. CDR3 length: 14 amino acids. The CDR3 sequence: CASNLQGAQETQYF. CDR3 nucleotide sequence: TGTGCCAGCAATTTACAGGGCGCCCAAGAGACCCAGTACTTC.

This sequence joins TRBV15 and TRBJ1-1; possible D gene TRBD1, 6 bases. Trimming removed 3 bases from V and 11 bases from J, with 13 bases in between. In germline, CDR1 is LNHNV, CDR2 YYDKDF (reference sequence). The CDR3 totals 12 residues. The CDR3 is CATSSDRNQAFF. As DNA, the CDR3 is TGTGCCACCAGCAGTGACAGGAATCAGGCTTTCTTT.

The chain recombines TRBV18 with TRBJ1-6; TRBD1 is a possible D gene (6 bases). Germline V gives CDR1 KGHSH, CDR2 LQKENI. This CDR3 region has 15 residues. V shed 4 bases and J shed 3 bases, with 10 bases lying between them. CDR3 coding DNA: TGTGCCAGCTCACTGACAGGATTCTATAATTCACCCCTCCACTTT. It translates to CASSLTGFYNSPLHF.

The chain couples TRBV5-4 to TRBJ2-2; 7 bases are shared with TRBD2. CDR1 is SGHNT, CDR2 YYREEE, per germline (reference sequence). The length of the CDR3 is 14 residues. J was trimmed by 1 base and V by 10 bases; bases with no gene match: 7. This CDR3 reads CALGGRQNTGELFF. As DNA, the CDR3 is TGTGCCCTCGGGGGGAGGCAGAACACCGGGGAGCTGTTTTTT. The whole variable domain, remainder taken from reference TRBV5-4 and TRBJ2-2, is ETGVTQSPTHLIKTRGQQVTLRCSSQSGHNTVSWYQQALGQGPQFIFQYYREEENGRGNFPPRFSGLQFPNYSSELNVNALELDDSALYLCALGGRQNTGELFFGEGSRLTVL.

About this clone: The same CDR3 can be traced to other DNA sequences in this sample. This sequence joins TRBV7-9 and TRBJ2-3; the match to TRBD2 covers 7 bases. This CDR3 has 15 residues. The ends lost 0 bases at V and 3 bases at J; junction bases unmatched: 3. CDR1 SEHNR and CDR2 FQNEAQ come from the germline V gene (reference sequence). CDR3 sequence (DNA): TGTGCCAGCAGCTTAGCGGGAGGGCCAACAGATACGCAGTATTTT. It is translated as CASSLAGGPTDTQYF.

This clone was detected once. This chain links TRBV5-1 with TRBJ1-2; possible D gene TRBD1, 5 bases. Trimming shortened V by 4 bases and J by 0 bases, and 10 bases separated the two germline ends. CDR1 and CDR2 (germline): SGHRS, YFSETQ. There are 14 residues in the CDR3. The CDR3 loop is CASSAETANYGYTF. The CDR3 region has the DNA TGCGCCAGCAGCGCCGAGACAGCTAACTATGGCTACACCTTC.

This rearrangement joins TRBV19 to TRBJ2-2; 7 nucleotides agree with TRBD2. V shed 10 bases, J shed 1 base, and the junction held 3 bases outside the gene matches. This CDR3 is 13 amino acids long. Germline V gene sequence: CDR1 LNHDA, CDR2 SQIVND (reference sequence). CDR3 sequence reads: CATSGLNTGELFF. The CDR3 DNA is TGTGCCACTAGCGGTCTGAACACCGGGGAGCTGTTTTTT.

A few counts support this clone. This chain joins TRBV5-6 and TRBJ2-1, with 9 nucleotides matching TRBD1. This CDR3 contains 16 residues. Germline CDR1 is SGHDT and CDR2 is YYEEEE. V dropped 6 bases and J dropped 4; count of bases not matched to a gene: 11. The CDR3 sequence is CASTSDRGEVYNEQFF. The CDR3 DNA reads TGTGCCAGCACCTCGGACAGGGGAGAGGTGTACAATGAGCAGTTCTTC.

V is TRBV10-3 and J is TRBJ2-7, with 9 bases lining up with TRBD2. The CDR3 extends over 13 amino acids. Germline CDR1 and CDR2: ENHRY and SYGVKD. Trimming took 6 bases from V and 7 from J; bases not matched to a gene: 7. The CDR3 DNA is TGTGCCATCAGGGGCGGGAGGGCAGAAGAGCAGTACTTC. Residues: CAIRGGRAEEQYF.

The chain uses TRBV7-9 and TRBJ2-4; 8 bases match TRBD1. Per the germline V gene, CDR1 is SEHNR and CDR2 is FQNEAQ (reference sequence). J was trimmed by 1 base and V by 5 bases; bases with no gene match: 10. The CDR3 extends over 17 amino acids. DNA of the CDR3: TGTGCCAGCAGCCAATTGACAGGGGCCGCGGCCAAAAACATTCAGTACTTC. It encodes CASSQLTGAAAKNIQYF.

The J gene is TRBJ2-3, the V gene TRBV2; TRBD1 is a possible D gene (5 bases). CDR3 length equals 14 residues. The germline V gene has CDR1 SNHLY and CDR2 FYNNEI. V dropped 7 bases and J dropped 1 base, with 12 bases sitting between them. The CDR3 sequence: CASKSLRGTDTQYF. The CDR3 coding sequence is TGTGCCAGCAAATCACTCAGGGGCACAGATACGCAGTATTTT.

The V and J genes are TRBV19 and TRBJ1-6; TRBD1 is a possible D gene (6 bases). This CDR3 spans 14 amino acids. The V gene lost 0 bases and the J gene lost 7 bases, with 7 bases spanning the gap. Germline-derived CDR1 and CDR2 are LNHDA and SQIVND (reference sequence). CDR3 in amino acids: CASSIDRGNSPLHF. The CDR3, as DNA: TGTGCCAGTAGTATAGACAGGGGAAATTCACCCCTCCACTTT.

The V gene is TRBV5-5, the J gene TRBJ2-4; D remains ambiguous. Germline CDR1 is SGHKS and CDR2 is YYEKEE (reference sequence). The length of the CDR3 is 15 residues. Trimming stripped 0 bases from V and 0 bases from J, with 7 bases between. CDR3 DNA sequence: TGTGCCAGCAGCTTGGGCGAACTAGCCAAAAACATTCAGTACTTC. Translated, it gives CASSLGELAKNIQYF.